A selection of T cell receptor beta chains follows, all from one sample in a study of blood T cell repertoires in COVID-19. Produced via immunoSEQ multiplex PCR; TCRdb's table is partial and in-frame only. The sample records roughly 20,000 clones, roughly nine tenths being singletons. Sequencing input: peripheral blood. The receptors were gathered from a human donor with active COVID-19. The donor label of this sample is uncertain. The CDR3 runs from the conserved cysteine through the conserved F or W. D genes are given only for firm matches. Size is stated for part of the rows, as once, few or many counts, or as a class when the clone is expanded.

abundance: -; v_gene: TRBV19; d_gene: -; j_gene: TRBJ1-1; CDR3nt: TGTGCCAGTAGTACGCAGGGAATGAACACTGAAGCTTTCTTT; CDR3aa: CASSTQGMNTEAFF
abundance: -; v_gene: TRBV20-1; d_gene: TRBD1; j_gene: TRBJ2-3; CDR3nt: TGCAGGACAGGGGACGGGAATACGCAGTATTTT; CDR3aa: CRTGDGNTQYF
abundance: -; v_gene: TRBV3-1/TRBV3-2; d_gene: -; j_gene: TRBJ1-2; CDR3nt: TGTGCCAGCAGCCAGGCCCCACAGGATTCGAAAAACACCTTC; CDR3aa: CASSQAPQDSKNTF
abundance: -; v_gene: TRBV5-1; d_gene: -; j_gene: TRBJ1-3; CDR3nt: TGCGCCAGCAGCTTGCCAGCGGGCCTCTCTGGAAACACCATATATTTT; CDR3aa: CASSLPAGLSGNTIYF
abundance: -; v_gene: TRBV18; d_gene: TRBD1; j_gene: TRBJ2-2; CDR3nt: TGTGCCAGCTCACCACTTTTGACAGGGGTTGACACCGGGGAGCTGTTTTTT; CDR3aa: CASSPLLTGVDTGELFF
abundance: -; v_gene: TRBV2; d_gene: TRBD1; j_gene: TRBJ1-6; CDR3nt: TGTGCCAGTGGGGGGACAGGGGGCAGCTATAATTCACCCCTCCACTTT; CDR3aa: CASGGTGGSYNSPLHF
abundance: -; v_gene: TRBV13; d_gene: TRBD2; j_gene: TRBJ2-3; CDR3nt: TGTGCCAGCAGCTCCGGAACCGTCTTGCGGGAGGGCTCTAGCACAGATACGCAGTATTTT; CDR3aa: CASSSGTVLREGSSTDTQYF
abundance: -; v_gene: TRBV28; d_gene: TRBD2; j_gene: TRBJ2-7; CDR3nt: TGTGCCAGCAGTTTCGGACTAGCGGCCTACGAGCAGTACTTC; CDR3aa: CASSFGLAAYEQYF
abundance: once; v_gene: TRBV29-1; d_gene: TRBD2; j_gene: TRBJ2-1; CDR3nt: TGCAGCGTTGATGGCGGGAGCTCCTACAATGAGCAGTTCTTC; CDR3aa: CSVDGGSSYNEQFF
abundance: once; v_gene: TRBV3-1/TRBV3-2; d_gene: -; j_gene: TRBJ2-7; CDR3nt: TGTGCCAGCAGTCGACAGAGTCTTATGGACGAGCAGTACTTC; CDR3aa: CASSRQSLMDEQYF
abundance: -; v_gene: TRBV29-1; d_gene: TRBD2; j_gene: TRBJ2-1; CDR3nt: TGCAGCGCAGGGACTAGCGGGAGCTCCTACAATGAGCAGTTCTTC; CDR3aa: CSAGTSGSSYNEQFF
abundance: -; v_gene: TRBV25-1; d_gene: TRBD1; j_gene: TRBJ2-7; CDR3nt: TGTGCCAGCAGGGTAGGAACAGGGGGGCGAACCTACGAGCAGTACTTC; CDR3aa: CASRVGTGGRTYEQYF
abundance: -; v_gene: TRBV7-9; d_gene: -; j_gene: TRBJ2-6; CDR3nt: TGTGCCAGCAGCTATGGCGGCTCTGGGGCCAACGTCCTGACTTTC; CDR3aa: CASSYGGSGANVLTF
abundance: -; v_gene: TRBV9; d_gene: -; j_gene: TRBJ2-7; CDR3nt: TGTGCCAGCAGCGTAGCCCAAACAGGGCTCGACGAGCAGTACTTC; CDR3aa: CASSVAQTGLDEQYF
abundance: -; v_gene: TRBV7-9; d_gene: TRBD2; j_gene: TRBJ2-1; CDR3nt: TGTGCCAGCAGCATGACTAGCGGGAGCGGCGATGAGCAGTTCTTC; CDR3aa: CASSMTSGSGDEQFF
abundance: -; v_gene: TRBV5-4; d_gene: TRBD1; j_gene: TRBJ2-7; CDR3nt: TGTGCCAGCAGCTGGAAGGGACAGGACTCTGACGAGCAGTACTTC; CDR3aa: CASSWKGQDSDEQYF
abundance: -; v_gene: TRBV6-2/TRBV6-3; d_gene: -; j_gene: TRBJ2-1; CDR3nt: TGTGCCAGCAGTCAGGGGAATGAGCAGTTCTTC; CDR3aa: CASSQGNEQFF
abundance: -; v_gene: TRBV27; d_gene: -; j_gene: TRBJ2-5; CDR3nt: TGTGCCAGCAGTTCCTCTATCGTAGGGAGCCTGGAGACCCAGTACTTC; CDR3aa: CASSSSIVGSLETQYF
abundance: -; v_gene: TRBV7-9; d_gene: TRBD1; j_gene: TRBJ2-1; CDR3nt: TGTGCCAGCAGCTTAGCGGGACAGGGTCCCTCCGGGGAGCAGTTCTTC; CDR3aa: CASSLAGQGPSGEQFF
abundance: -; v_gene: TRBV10-1; d_gene: -; j_gene: TRBJ2-2; CDR3nt: TGCGCCAGCAGTAAGACAGCTCTTAACACCGGGGAGCTGTTTTTT; CDR3aa: CASSKTALNTGELFF
abundance: -; v_gene: TRBV7-2; d_gene: -; j_gene: TRBJ2-2; CDR3nt: TGTGCCAGCAGCTCCCTCCCCTCTGGAGGGATCACCGGGGAGCTGTTTTTT; CDR3aa: CASSSLPSGGITGELFF
abundance: -; v_gene: TRBV9; d_gene: TRBD1; j_gene: TRBJ1-1; CDR3nt: TGTGCCAGCAGGACGGGACAGGCGTTGAACACTGAAGCTTTCTTT; CDR3aa: CASRTGQALNTEAFF
abundance: -; v_gene: TRBV3-1/TRBV3-2; d_gene: TRBD2; j_gene: TRBJ2-1; CDR3nt: TGTGCCAGCAGCCAAGGGCCTAGCGGGAGGTACAATGAGCAGTTCTTC; CDR3aa: CASSQGPSGRYNEQFF
abundance: -; v_gene: TRBV24-1; d_gene: TRBD1; j_gene: TRBJ1-3; CDR3nt: TGTGCCACCAGTGACCGGGACAGGGAAAACACCATATATTTT; CDR3aa: CATSDRDRENTIYF
abundance: -; v_gene: TRBV5-1; d_gene: TRBD1; j_gene: TRBJ2-2; CDR3nt: TGCGCCAGCAGACCTCGGGGACAGGGAGCATCCGGGGAGCTGTTTTTT; CDR3aa: CASRPRGQGASGELFF
abundance: -; v_gene: TRBV4-2; d_gene: -; j_gene: TRBJ1-5; CDR3nt: TGTGCCAGCAGCCAAGAGATAGGGGGACGTCAGCCCCAGCATTTT; CDR3aa: CASSQEIGGRQPQHF
abundance: -; v_gene: TRBV4-1; d_gene: TRBD2; j_gene: TRBJ2-3; CDR3nt: TGCGCCAGCAGCATAGCGGGGGGGACTCTTAGAACAGATACGCAGTATTTT; CDR3aa: CASSIAGGTLRTDTQYF
abundance: -; v_gene: TRBV19; d_gene: -; j_gene: TRBJ1-1; CDR3nt: TGTGCCAGTAGTATGAGGCAGAACACTGAAGCTTTCTTT; CDR3aa: CASSMRQNTEAFF
abundance: -; v_gene: TRBV29-1; d_gene: TRBD2; j_gene: TRBJ2-1; CDR3nt: TGCAGCGTTGGAAAGAGACTAGCGGGAAATGAGCAGTTCTTC; CDR3aa: CSVGKRLAGNEQFF
abundance: -; v_gene: TRBV19; d_gene: TRBD1; j_gene: TRBJ1-2; CDR3nt: TGTGCCAGTAAGGGGGGACAGCTCTATGGCTACACCTTC; CDR3aa: CASKGGQLYGYTF
abundance: -; v_gene: TRBV27; d_gene: -; j_gene: TRBJ1-4; CDR3nt: TGTGCCAGCGGAAAGGCGGGGGCGACTAATGAAAAACTGTTTTTT; CDR3aa: CASGKAGATNEKLFF
abundance: few; v_gene: TRBV5-4; d_gene: TRBD2; j_gene: TRBJ2-7; CDR3nt: TGTGCCAGCAGCTTAGGACGAGCGGGAGGCTACGAGCAGTACTTC; CDR3aa: CASSLGRAGGYEQYF